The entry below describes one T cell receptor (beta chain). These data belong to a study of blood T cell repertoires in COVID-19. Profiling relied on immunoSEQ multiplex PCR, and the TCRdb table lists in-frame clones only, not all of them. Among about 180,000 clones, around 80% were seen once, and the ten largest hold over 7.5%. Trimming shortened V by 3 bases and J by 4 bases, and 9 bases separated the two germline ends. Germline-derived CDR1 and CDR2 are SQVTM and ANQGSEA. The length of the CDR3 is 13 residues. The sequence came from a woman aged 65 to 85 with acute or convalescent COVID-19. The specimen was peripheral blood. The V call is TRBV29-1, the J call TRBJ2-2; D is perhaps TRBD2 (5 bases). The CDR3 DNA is TGCAGCGTTGAGCTGGGGAGCACCGGGGAGCTGTTTTTT. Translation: CSVELGSTGELFF.